This T cell receptor beta chain was sequenced for a study of STAT5B mutations in CD4+ large granular lymphocyte leukemia. Findings and caveats of the study: About 26% of private leukemic clonotypes occurred rarely in other patients' non-leukemic repertoires. 8/27 top patient clones versus 2/35 control clones were TRBV06-family.

Profiled with immunoSEQ multiplex PCR; TCRdb holds only in-frame clones, not every one. The table has 30,000 to 35,000 clones, 68% seen once; the top ten hold roughly 2%. Between the trimmed V and J ends, which lost 3 bases and 1 base, there was a span of 9 bases. This CDR3 has 14 residues. Details on this clone: Antigen specificity is unknown.

The receptor comes from a human donor in good health. The rearrangement joins TRBV23-1 to TRBJ1-1; D unresolved. TRBV23-1 carries the ORF label, with uncertain function. Material for sequencing was CD4+ T cells from blood buffy coats. CDR3 in amino acids: CASSHPQWNTEAFF. The CDR3 DNA sequence: TGCGCCAGCAGTCATCCTCAATGGAACACTGAAGCTTTCTTT.